This TCR beta chain was documented in a study of T cell responses to AZD1222 COVID-19 vaccine. Study conclusions and caveats: In a largely white British group with more females than males, clonal diversity was possibly underestimated. In the spike-specific TCR repertoire, nearly half reportedly target unmutated variant regions. Sampling captured repertoires only after the peak T cell response. Vaccination with two AZD1222 doses was followed by a rise in Spike-specific TCR breadth and depth.

As regards this clone: Its antigen is unidentified.

Generated by immunoSEQ multiplex PCR, the TCRdb table keeps only in-frame clones and is missing some. The repertoire holds 130,000 or so clones, with 94% as singletons. Trimming removed 2 bases from V and 7 bases from J; junction bases left unmatched: 8. The germline CDR1 and CDR2 sequences are MNHEY and SVGEGT. CDR3 length: 15 residues. The V and J genes are TRBV6-2 or TRBV6-3 and TRBJ2-7, with TRBD1 identical over 10 bases. The sequenced sample was peripheral blood, obtained on day 0 of AZD1222 vaccination. This clonotype originated in an adult in good health. The CDR3 region has the DNA TGTGCCAGCAGTTACGGTGGGACAGGGGCAGGGGAGCAGTACTTC. This translates into CASSYGGTGAGEQYF.